Judged by abundance, the clone carrying this T cell receptor beta chain is medium-sized. Peripheral blood genomic DNA, not sorted cells or RNA, was the template. This specimen comes from a study of T cell repertoires in aging, cancer and after chemotherapy. Multiplex touch-down PCR with TRB-A/B primers amplified rearranged V-D-J TRB sequences. MiXCR, applied by TCRdb to the multiplex PCR reads, yields one record per CDR3 protein. The data contain thousands of distinct CDR3 sequences, approximately 32% of them singletons. The clonotype was recovered from a human donor in good health. Sequenced input: blood.

CDR3 bases: TGTGCCAGCAGTGAACCCCCCGGTAGCGGGGGGGCAGATACGCAGTATTTT. Translating gives CASSEPPGSGGADTQYF. The J gene is TRBJ2-3, the V gene TRBV6-1; 11 nucleotides agree with TRBD2. J was trimmed by 4 bases and V by 2 bases; bases with no gene match: 8. CDR3 length equals 17 residues. In germline, CDR1 is MNHNS, CDR2 SASEGT.